Reported below is one T cell receptor beta chain. This receptor's antigen is unknown. Base-call qualities are not available, and no considerably larger clone is one nucleotide away. The CDR3 regions of human TCRbeta chains were analyzed by immunosequencing. Per the source publication's procedure: TCRs in the repertoires were compared against a reference library of SARS-CoV-2-specific TCRs that had been generated with the MIRA antigen-specificity platform. Breadth was defined as the fraction of unique TCRs that were SARS-CoV-2-associated, and depth was defined as the fraction of total T cells that were SARS-CoV-2-associated. Each spike-specific TCR was assigned to its reactive spike region and to a CD4 or CD8 class using the MIRA data. Log10-transformed breadth and depth values were compared by one-way ANOVA with Sidak's multiple comparisons tests. TCRdb stores this immuneACCESS table with in-frame sequences only. Part of the clones is absent; in the studies checked, under half of the shortfall reflects unresolved V genes, and no reason is known for the rest. That table gives V, J and clone size, and the DNA gave D and trimming. Counted in this sample were about 140,000 clones; more than 70% of them appeared once. Of the sample, 3.1% is held by the ten largest clones.

The meaning of the sample's time point label: about 28 days (+/-7) after the second vaccine dose. Because spike-specific TCR depth and breadth did not differ between the two schedules, AZD1222 recipients who got a second dose at roughly 4 weeks were pooled with those who got a second dose at roughly 12 weeks. Vaccinee samples came from UK trials COV001 and COV002, including a single-blind randomized controlled phase 2/3 trial of AZD1222 (ChAdOx1 nCoV-19) in healthy adults. For TCRbeta chain sequencing, PBMC samples were collected from trial participants at day 0 and at day 28 after the second dose. CDR1 and CDR2 are read off the germline V gene (reference sequence) as LNHDA and SQIVND. The CDR3 measures 14 amino acids from cysteine to phenylalanine. Only CDR3 DNA is held: 42 bases, read in frame from base 1. At the junction V is shortened by 7 bases and J by 0 bases, with 12 bases in between. This record comes from a study of T cell responses to AZD1222 COVID-19 vaccine (dated by TCRdb to the early 2020s). Notes on the research overall: A total of over 230 trial participants underwent TCR sequencing, of whom 200 to 220 had received two doses of AZD1222 and 26 had received two doses of the MenACWY control vaccine. Trial participants were enrolled by age into subgroups of 18-55, 56-69 and 70-plus years, and approximately 150, 30 and 60 TCR-sequenced participants, respectively, were included in these subgroups. Overall study results and their limits: Vaccine-associated CD4 TCRs spanned the whole spike protein, with dominant responses in regions 160-218 and 743-854. After two AZD1222 doses, spike-specific TCR breadth and depth were significantly higher than at day 0 and than in MenACWY recipients. Participants were mostly white British and included more females than males, and it was suggested by the authors that clonal diversity may have been underestimated. The 56-69-year group was small, and its depth increase did not reach significance, likely because of low power. Conclusions about previously exposed vaccinees were limited because only six AZD1222 recipients were SARS-CoV-2 seropositive at baseline. Nearly half of unique spike-specific TCRs reportedly recognized epitopes outside regions mutated in the B.1.351 and B.1.1.7 variants. No day 14 peak-response samples were available, so repertoires were characterized only after the peak T cell response.

The source was peripheral blood, collected 28 days after the second AZD1222 dose. This clonotype was sampled from an adult who received the AZD1222 COVID-19 vaccine. Here the chain combines TRBV19 and TRBJ1-1; a tentative D call is TRBD1 (5 bases match). For the CDR3, the sequence is CASKRDGVNTEAFF. At the DNA level, the sequence is TGTGCCAGTAAAAGGGACGGAGTGAACACTGAAGCTTTCTTT.